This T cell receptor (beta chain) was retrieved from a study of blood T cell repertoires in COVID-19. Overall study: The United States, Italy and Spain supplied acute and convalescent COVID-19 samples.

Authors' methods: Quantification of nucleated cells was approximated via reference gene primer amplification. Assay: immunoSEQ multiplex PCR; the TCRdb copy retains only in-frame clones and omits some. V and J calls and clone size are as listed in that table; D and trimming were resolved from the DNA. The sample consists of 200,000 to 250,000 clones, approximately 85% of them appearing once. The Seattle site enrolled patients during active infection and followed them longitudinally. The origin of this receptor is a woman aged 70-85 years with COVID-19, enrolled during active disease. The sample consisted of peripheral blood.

The CDR3 here is CASSPPQGMNTEAFF. CDR3 coding DNA: TGTGCCAGCAGCCCACCACAGGGAATGAACACTGAAGCTTTCTTT. The chain couples TRBV5-5 to TRBJ1-1; perhaps TRBD1 as D (6 bases). The CDR3 runs 15 residues. Germline loops: CDR1 SGHKS, CDR2 YYEKEE (reference sequence). V was pared by 4 bases and J by 0 bases, with 13 bases between.